The entry below gives a single T cell receptor beta chain sequence along with its context. Its antigen is still unknown. This specimen comes from a study of blood T cells in healthy people across ages. Trimming took off 0 bases at V and 4 bases at J, with 10 bases between the two ends. Germline V CDR1 and CDR2: SGHRS, YFSETQ. This CDR3 is built from 15 residues. General study findings and limits: Strong correlation linked observed beta diversity and percent naive T cells. Bulk PBMC profiling left naive and antigen-experienced comparisons inconclusive.

Primed by a sample-barcoded 5' primer and a J-beta primer mix, a second PCR proceeded for about 7 to 11 cycles. A single record per CDR3 protein comes from TCRdb applying MiXCR to the 5' RACE reads. This table has 450,000 to 600,000 distinct CDR3 sequences, around 27% appearing once. These data also featured in a second study, about T cells of mothers and their children.

This TCR derives from a boy aged 2-15 years in good health. This chain links TRBV5-1 with TRBJ2-2; D not resolved. The sample comprised blood. The CDR3 DNA is TGCGCCAGCAGCTTGGGGCCCGTTCCCACCGGGGAGCTGTTTTTT. The encoded protein is CASSLGPVPTGELFF.